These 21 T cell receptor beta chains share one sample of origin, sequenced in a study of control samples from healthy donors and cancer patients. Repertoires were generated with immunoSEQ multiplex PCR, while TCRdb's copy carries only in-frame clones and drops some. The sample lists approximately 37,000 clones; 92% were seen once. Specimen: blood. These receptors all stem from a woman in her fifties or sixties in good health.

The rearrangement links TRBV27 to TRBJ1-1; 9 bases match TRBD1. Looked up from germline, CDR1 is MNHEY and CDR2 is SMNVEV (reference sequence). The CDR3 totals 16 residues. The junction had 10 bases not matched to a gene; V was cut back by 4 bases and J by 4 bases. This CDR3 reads CASSSGQGEGRTEAFF. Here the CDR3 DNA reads TGTGCCAGCAGTTCGGGACAGGGCGAAGGACGCACTGAAGCTTTCTTT.

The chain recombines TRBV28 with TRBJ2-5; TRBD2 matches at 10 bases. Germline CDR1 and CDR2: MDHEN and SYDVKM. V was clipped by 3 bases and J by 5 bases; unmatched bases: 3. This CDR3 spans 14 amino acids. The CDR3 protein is CASSFISGGETQYF. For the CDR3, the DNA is TGTGCCAGCAGTTTTATTAGCGGGGGGGAGACCCAGTACTTC.

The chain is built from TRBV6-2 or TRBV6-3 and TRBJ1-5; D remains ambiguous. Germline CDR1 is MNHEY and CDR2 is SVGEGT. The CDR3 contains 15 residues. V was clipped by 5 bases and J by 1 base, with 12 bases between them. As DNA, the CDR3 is TGTGCCAGCAGTCCCCGCGGACGAAGCAATCAGCCCCAGCATTTT. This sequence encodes CASSPRGRSNQPQHF.

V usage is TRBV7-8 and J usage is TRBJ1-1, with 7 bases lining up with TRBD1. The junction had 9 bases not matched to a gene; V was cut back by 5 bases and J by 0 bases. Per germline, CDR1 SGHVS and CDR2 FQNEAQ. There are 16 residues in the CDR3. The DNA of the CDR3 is TGTGCCAGCAGCGGAAAGCAGGGGGAAATGAACACTGAAGCTTTCTTT. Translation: CASSGKQGEMNTEAFF.

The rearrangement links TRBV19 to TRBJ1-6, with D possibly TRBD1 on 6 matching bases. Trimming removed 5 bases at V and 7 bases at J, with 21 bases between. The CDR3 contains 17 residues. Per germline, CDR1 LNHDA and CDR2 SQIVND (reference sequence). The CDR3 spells CASSHLGAAGKNSPLHF. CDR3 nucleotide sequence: TGTGCCAGTAGTCACTTGGGGGCGGCGGGGAAAAATTCACCCCTCCACTTT.

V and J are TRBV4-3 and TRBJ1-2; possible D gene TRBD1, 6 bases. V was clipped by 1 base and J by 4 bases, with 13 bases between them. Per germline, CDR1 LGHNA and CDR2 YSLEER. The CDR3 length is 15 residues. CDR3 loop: CASSQGGGPGYGYTF. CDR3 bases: TGCGCCAGCAGCCAAGGTGGGGGGCCGGGCTATGGCTACACCTTC.

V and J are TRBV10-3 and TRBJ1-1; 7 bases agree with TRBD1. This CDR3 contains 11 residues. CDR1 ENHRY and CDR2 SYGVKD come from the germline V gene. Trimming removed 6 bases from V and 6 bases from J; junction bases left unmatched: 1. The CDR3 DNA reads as TGTGCCATCAGCGGGACAGCTGAAGCTTTCTTT. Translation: CAISGTAEAFF.

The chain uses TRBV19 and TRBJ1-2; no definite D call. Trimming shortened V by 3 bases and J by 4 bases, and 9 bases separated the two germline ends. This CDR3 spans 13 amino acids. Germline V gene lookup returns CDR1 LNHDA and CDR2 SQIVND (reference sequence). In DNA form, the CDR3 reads TGTGCCAGTAGTATCGACGTGATCTATGGCTACACCTTC. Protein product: CASSIDVIYGYTF.

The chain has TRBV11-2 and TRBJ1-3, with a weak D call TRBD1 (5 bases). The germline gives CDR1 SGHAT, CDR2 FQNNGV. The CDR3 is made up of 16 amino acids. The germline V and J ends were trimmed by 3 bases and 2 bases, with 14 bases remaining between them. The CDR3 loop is CASSFVGASPGNTIYF. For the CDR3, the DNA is TGTGCCAGCAGCTTTGTAGGGGCGAGCCCTGGAAACACCATATATTTT. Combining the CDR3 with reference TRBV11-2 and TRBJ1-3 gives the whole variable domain EAGVAQSPRYKIIEKRQSVAFWCNPISGHATLYWYQQILGQGPKLLIQFQNNGVVDDSQLPKDRFSAERLKGVDSTLKIQPAKLEDSAVYLCASSFVGASPGNTIYFGEGSWLTVV.

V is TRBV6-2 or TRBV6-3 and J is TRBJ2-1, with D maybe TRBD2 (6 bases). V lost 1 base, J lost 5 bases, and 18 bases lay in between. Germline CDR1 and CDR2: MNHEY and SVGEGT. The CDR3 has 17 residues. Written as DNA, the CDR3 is TGTGCCAGCAGTTACTTCGCGGGGCCGTCGGAGAACAATGAGCAGTTCTTC. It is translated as CASSYFAGPSENNEQFF.

CDR3 region: CSAGTASNYGYTF. Here the CDR3 DNA reads TGCAGCGCCGGGACAGCCAGTAACTATGGCTACACCTTC. V gene TRBV29-1 combines with J gene TRBJ1-2; TRBD1 matches 7 bases. CDR1 is SQVTM, CDR2 ANQGSEA, per germline. The CDR3 is made up of 13 amino acids. Trimming took 7 bases from V and 1 from J; bases not matched to a gene: 6.

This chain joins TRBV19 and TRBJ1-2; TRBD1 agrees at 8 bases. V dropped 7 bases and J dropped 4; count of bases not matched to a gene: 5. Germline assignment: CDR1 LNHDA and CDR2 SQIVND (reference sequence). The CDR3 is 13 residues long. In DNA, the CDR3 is TGTGCCAGTACCAGGGGGCAGGTCTATGGCTACACCTTC. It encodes CASTRGQVYGYTF.

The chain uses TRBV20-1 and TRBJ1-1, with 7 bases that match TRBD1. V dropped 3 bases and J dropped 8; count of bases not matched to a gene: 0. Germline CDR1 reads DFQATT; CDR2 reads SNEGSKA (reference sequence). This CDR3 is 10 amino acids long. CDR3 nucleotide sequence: TGCAGTGCTAGGGACAGGGAAGCTTTCTTT. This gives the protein CSARDREAFF.

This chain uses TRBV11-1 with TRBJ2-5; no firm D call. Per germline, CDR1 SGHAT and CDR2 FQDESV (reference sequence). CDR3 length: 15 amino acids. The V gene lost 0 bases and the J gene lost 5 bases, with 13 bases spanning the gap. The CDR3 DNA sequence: TGTGCCAGCAGCTTAGCCCCCTCCGCCAGGGAGACCCAGTACTTC. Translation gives CASSLAPSARETQYF.

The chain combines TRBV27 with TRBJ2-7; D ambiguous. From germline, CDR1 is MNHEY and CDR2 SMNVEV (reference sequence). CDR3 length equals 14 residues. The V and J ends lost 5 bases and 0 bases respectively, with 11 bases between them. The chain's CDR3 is CASSPSRSSYEQYF. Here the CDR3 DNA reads TGTGCCAGCAGTCCATCCAGGAGCTCCTACGAGCAGTACTTC.

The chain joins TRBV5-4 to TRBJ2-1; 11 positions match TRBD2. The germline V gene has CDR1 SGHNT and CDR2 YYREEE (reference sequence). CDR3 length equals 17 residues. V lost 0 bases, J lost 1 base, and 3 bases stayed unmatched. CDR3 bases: TGTGCCAGCAGCTTGGGGACTAGCGGGCCTTCCTACAATGAGCAGTTCTTC. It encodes CASSLGTSGPSYNEQFF.

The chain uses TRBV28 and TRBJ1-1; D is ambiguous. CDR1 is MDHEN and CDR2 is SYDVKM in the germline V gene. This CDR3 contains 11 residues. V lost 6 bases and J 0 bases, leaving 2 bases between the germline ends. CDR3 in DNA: TGTGCCAGCAGACTGAACACTGAAGCTTTCTTT. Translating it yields CASRLNTEAFF.

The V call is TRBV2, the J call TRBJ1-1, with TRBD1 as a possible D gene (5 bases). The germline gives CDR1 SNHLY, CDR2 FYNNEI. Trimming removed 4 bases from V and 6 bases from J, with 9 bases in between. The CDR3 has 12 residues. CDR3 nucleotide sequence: TGTGCCAGCAGTGGGGGGTTCGCTGAAGCTTTCTTT. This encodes CASSGGFAEAFF.

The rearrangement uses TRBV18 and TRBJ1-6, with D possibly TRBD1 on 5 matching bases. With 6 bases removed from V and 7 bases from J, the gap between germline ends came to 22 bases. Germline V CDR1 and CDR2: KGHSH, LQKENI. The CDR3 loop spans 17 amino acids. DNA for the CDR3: TGTGCCAGCTCCCTCGGGTCGCGGGGACGGGTGAATTCACCCCTCCACTTT. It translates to CASSLGSRGRVNSPLHF.

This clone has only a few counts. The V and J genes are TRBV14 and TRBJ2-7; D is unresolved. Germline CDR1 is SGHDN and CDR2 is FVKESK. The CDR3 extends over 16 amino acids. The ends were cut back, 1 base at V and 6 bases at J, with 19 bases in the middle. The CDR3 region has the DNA TGTGCCAGCAGCCAAGGCTTTAGTCCACCCTACACCGAGCAGTACTTC. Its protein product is CASSQGFSPPYTEQYF. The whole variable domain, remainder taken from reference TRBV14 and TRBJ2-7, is EAGVTQFPSHSVIEKGQTVTLRCDPISGHDNLYWYRRVMGKEIKFLLHFVKESKQDESGMPNNRFLAERTGGTYSTLKVQPAELEDSGVYFCASSQGFSPPYTEQYFGPGTRLTVT.

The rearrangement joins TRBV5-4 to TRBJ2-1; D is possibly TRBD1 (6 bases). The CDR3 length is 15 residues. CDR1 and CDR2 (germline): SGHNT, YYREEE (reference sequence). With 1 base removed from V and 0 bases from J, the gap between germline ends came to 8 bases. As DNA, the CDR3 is TGTGCCAGCAGCTTGTCACAGGGCTCCTACAATGAGCAGTTCTTC. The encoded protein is CASSLSQGSYNEQFF.